These 12 T cell receptor beta chains originate from one sample sequenced in a study of CD8 T cells in Susac syndrome. Reverse transcription of about 0.5 to 1 ug RNA was carried out with random hexamers. A single record per CDR3 protein comes from TCRdb applying MiXCR to the immunoSEQ multiplex PCR reads. The repertoire holds 200,000 or so distinct CDR3 sequences, with roughly 95% as singletons. Sequences were obtained from CD4+ T cells from PBMCs. These receptors were collected from a human donor with multiple sclerosis.

The chain recombines TRBV5-6 with TRBJ2-5; TRBD2 aligns across 10 bases. The CDR3 is 16 amino acids. Germline V gives CDR1 SGHDT, CDR2 YYEEEE. J was trimmed by 1 base and V by 4 bases; bases with no gene match: 7. CDR3 coding DNA: TGTGCCAGCAGCAGGGGGGGACTAGCGTTCCAAGAGACCCAGTACTTC. It specifies CASSRGGLAFQETQYF.

CDR3 protein: CASSTGGLASVETQYF. CDR3 nucleotides: TGTGCCAGCAGTACCGGGGGACTAGCTTCCGTGGAGACCCAGTACTTC. The gene calls are TRBV6-2 or TRBV6-3 and TRBJ2-5; 9 bases align to TRBD2. This CDR3 has 16 amino acids. V lost 5 bases to trimming and J lost 5 bases; unmatched junction nucleotides: 12. Per the germline V gene, CDR1 is MNHEY and CDR2 is SVGEGT.

This chain connects TRBV29-1 to TRBJ2-7, with TRBD2 matching over 7 bases. CDR1 SQVTM and CDR2 ANQGSEA come from the germline V gene. This CDR3 spans 12 amino acids. With 1 base clipped from V and 4 bases from J, the junction kept 1 base outside the gene matches. CDR3 sequence reads: CSVEGEGYEQYF. CDR3 nucleotide sequence: TGCAGCGTTGAAGGGGAGGGTTACGAGCAGTACTTC.

V is TRBV29-1 and J is TRBJ1-2, with 7 nucleotides matching TRBD1. The length of the CDR3 is 14 residues. CDR1 SQVTM and CDR2 ANQGSEA come from the germline V gene. The junction had 11 bases not matched to a gene; V was cut back by 6 bases and J by 4 bases. In nucleotides, the CDR3 is TGCAGCGTCGGGACTAGACAGGGTGGCTATGGCTACACCTTC. It encodes CSVGTRQGGYGYTF.

This sequence joins TRBV29-1 and TRBJ2-5, with D possibly matching TRBD1 (6 bases). Trimming cost V 1 base and J 5 bases, with 11 bases left between them. Germline-derived CDR1 and CDR2 are SQVTM and ANQGSEA. The CDR3 is 13 amino acids. The CDR3 DNA is TGCAGCGTTGAAGCCAGGGGAAGGGAGACCCAGTACTTC. This gives the protein CSVEARGRETQYF.

The V call is TRBV12-5, the J call TRBJ1-1; the match to TRBD1 covers 7 bases. Germline V gives CDR1 LGHNT, CDR2 FRNRAP. Trimming at V came to 6 bases and at J to 6 bases, leaving 7 bases not matched to a gene. This CDR3 is built from 13 residues. The CDR3 spells CASGLGQAPEAFF. The CDR3 region has the DNA TGTGCTAGTGGCCTAGGACAGGCCCCTGAAGCTTTCTTT.

This rearrangement joins TRBV5-1 to TRBJ2-3, with D maybe TRBD2 (5 bases). Germline CDR1 and CDR2: SGHRS and YFSETQ. Trimming removed 7 bases at V and 0 bases at J, with 12 bases between. CDR3 size: 14 residues. The CDR3 bases are TGCGCCAGCCGGGGAGTCCCTAGCACAGATACGCAGTATTTT. Protein sequence: CASRGVPSTDTQYF.

The gene calls are TRBV6-5 and TRBJ2-7; 10 bases map to TRBD2. The germline gives CDR1 MNHEY, CDR2 SVGAGI. V was clipped by 2 bases and J by 7 bases; unmatched bases: 5. The length of the CDR3 is 14 residues. CDR3 loop: CASSYSGGAREQYF. The CDR3 DNA is TGTGCCAGCAGTTACAGCGGGGGGGCGAGGGAGCAGTACTTC.

The gene calls are TRBV9 and TRBJ2-1; D unclear. Per germline, CDR1 SGDLS and CDR2 YYNGEE. Between the trimmed V and J ends, which lost 0 bases and 4 bases, there was a span of 11 bases. The CDR3 totals 15 residues. CDR3 in amino acids: CASSVESYSYNEQFF. CDR3 bases: TGTGCCAGCAGCGTAGAATCCTACAGTTACAATGAGCAGTTCTTC.

The gene calls are TRBV23-1 and TRBJ2-1, with 9 bases identical to TRBD2. TRBV23-1 is marked as an open reading frame, function uncertain. The J segment lost 8 bases and the V segment lost 3 bases, leaving 5 bases of the junction unmatched. The CDR3 has 14 amino acids. CDR3 DNA sequence: TGCGCCAGCAGTCAGGGCGGGAGGGCCCATGAGCAGTTCTTC. Translation: CASSQGGRAHEQFF.

The V call is TRBV3-1, the J call TRBJ2-3; possible D gene TRBD2, 6 bases. The germline V gene encodes CDR1 LGHDT and CDR2 YNNKEL (reference sequence). V was cut by 4 bases and J by 6 bases, with 17 bases left in between. The CDR3 has 15 amino acids. The CDR3 nucleotides are TGTGCCAGCAGCCCTCAGGGACTGGGCGGTGATACGCAGTATTTT. Its protein is CASSPQGLGGDTQYF.

The chain recombines TRBV18 with TRBJ2-7; no clear D. V lost 6 bases, J lost 0 bases, and 18 bases lay in between. Germline-derived CDR1 and CDR2 are KGHSH and LQKENI. This CDR3 region has 16 residues. CDR3 coding DNA: TGTGCCAGCTCCCCTCGGTTGCGATCCAGCTCCTACGAGCAGTACTTC. Translated: CASSPRLRSSSYEQYF.